A single sample gave rise to the 18 T cell receptor beta chains below, sequenced in a study of OX40 agonist ivuxolimab in advanced cancers. The protocol was immunoSEQ multiplex PCR, while the TCRdb copy is restricted to in-frame clones and leaves out a portion. Of 75,000 to 100,000 clones in the sample, roughly nine tenths were seen once. The sample consisted of CD4+ or CD8+ T cells sorted from blood, taken in a trial of the OX40 agonist ivuxolimab. The source of these receptors is an adult with an advanced solid tumor such as melanoma, head and neck, liver or kidney cancer.

This clone appeared a few times. This rearrangement joins TRBV9 to TRBJ2-1; D not resolved. From germline, CDR1 is SGDLS and CDR2 YYNGEE. This CDR3 comprises 14 residues. Trimming pared 3 bases from V and 3 bases from J, leaving 10 bases between. CDR3 DNA: TGTGCCAGCAGCGCCAGACTGGGCTACAATGAGCAGTTCTTC. Its protein is CASSARLGYNEQFF.

The J gene is TRBJ2-7, the V gene TRBV15, with 7 bases matching TRBD2. Trimming removed 3 bases from V and 0 bases from J; junction bases left unmatched: 14. CDR1 and CDR2 (germline): LNHNV, YYDKDF (reference sequence). The CDR3 extends over 18 amino acids. CDR3 residues: CATSRFSASGNDSYEQYF. The CDR3, as DNA: TGTGCCACCAGCAGGTTTTCGGCTAGCGGCAACGACTCCTACGAGCAGTACTTC.

The chain links TRBV5-6 to TRBJ1-2; D not resolved. Germline V lookup: CDR1 SGHDT, CDR2 YYEEEE. Trimming took off 5 bases at V and 4 bases at J, with 12 bases between the two ends. CDR3 length: 13 amino acids. This chain's CDR3 is CASSPSHRYGYTF. CDR3 DNA: TGTGCCAGCAGTCCGTCCCATCGCTATGGCTACACCTTC. Looking up the rest from reference TRBV5-6 and TRBJ1-2 gives the full variable domain: DAGVTQSPTHLIKTRGQQVTLRCSPKSGHDTVSWYQQALGQGPQFIFQYYEEEERQRGNFPDRFSGHQFPNYSSELNVNALLLGDSALYLCASSPSHRYGYTFGSGTRLTVV.

This clone came up once. The V gene is TRBV11-2, the J gene TRBJ2-3, with TRBD2 identical over 12 bases. Trimming removed 5 bases from V and 3 bases from J; junction bases left unmatched: 3. CDR1 and CDR2 from the germline V gene are SGHAT and FQNNGV. The CDR3 loop spans 15 amino acids. The CDR3 nucleotides are TGTGCCAGCAGCATAGGACTAGCGGGAACAGATACGCAGTATTTT. As protein: CASSIGLAGTDTQYF.

This clone appeared a single time. The chain couples TRBV7-3 to TRBJ1-1; D is uncertain. Germline-derived CDR1 and CDR2 are SGHTA and FQGTGA. CDR3 length equals 14 residues. Trimming took 2 bases from V and 1 from J, leaving 8 bases between them. The CDR3 is CASSLGRGNTEAFF. The CDR3 nucleotides are TGTGCCAGCAGCTTAGGTCGGGGGAACACTGAAGCTTTCTTT. Filled out from reference TRBV7-3 and TRBJ1-1, the complete variable domain reads GAGVSQTPSNKVTEKGKYVELRCDPISGHTALYWYRQSLGQGPEFLIYFQGTGAADDSGLPNDRFFAVRPEGSVSTLKIQRTERGDSAVYLCASSLGRGNTEAFFGQGTRLTVV.

This sequence joins TRBV28 and TRBJ2-6; D gene unclear. Trimming took off 8 bases at V and 0 bases at J, with 14 bases between the two ends. Germline V gene lookup returns CDR1 MDHEN and CDR2 SYDVKM. This CDR3 spans 16 amino acids. The CDR3 DNA follows: TGTGCCAGCGGCGTTTATACACTCTCTGGGGCCAACGTCCTGACTTTC. This sequence encodes CASGVYTLSGANVLTF.

J is TRBJ1-6 and V is TRBV5-1, with D unresolved. The CDR3 consists of 18 residues. V shed 4 bases and J shed 0 bases, with 17 bases lying between them. Germline V gene sequence: CDR1 SGHRS, CDR2 YFSETQ. In DNA form, the CDR3 reads TGCGCCAGCAGCATGTCTGGGTTTTCGAGCTCCTATAATTCACCCCTCCACTTT. Protein sequence: CASSMSGFSSSYNSPLHF.

The gene calls are TRBV19 and TRBJ1-5; 8 nucleotides line up with TRBD1. From germline, CDR1 is LNHDA and CDR2 SQIVND (reference sequence). Trimming took 7 bases from V and 0 from J; bases not matched to a gene: 5. The CDR3 is 15 amino acids. CDR3 in DNA: TGTGCCAGTAACAGGGGGTCCTATAGCAATCAGCCCCAGCATTTT. Its translation is CASNRGSYSNQPQHF.

V is TRBV28 and J is TRBJ2-3; D gene uncertain. The CDR3 spans 14 residues. Trimming pared 3 bases from V and 4 bases from J, leaving 11 bases between. The V gene's germline CDR1 is MDHEN and CDR2 SYDVKM. CDR3 in DNA: TGTGCCAGCAGTTTTTATCGGAAGGCAGATACGCAGTATTTT. Its translation is CASSFYRKADTQYF.

The rearrangement links TRBV29-1 to TRBJ1-2; 10 positions agree with TRBD1. The germline gives CDR1 SQVTM, CDR2 ANQGSEA. CDR3 size: 14 residues. Trimming took 3 bases from V and 8 from J; bases not matched to a gene: 9. The CDR3 spells CSVEDRQGAGGYTF. In DNA form, the CDR3 reads TGCAGCGTTGAGGACAGACAGGGGGCGGGAGGCTACACCTTC. Variable domain in full (rest from reference TRBV29-1 and TRBJ1-2): SAVISQKPSRDICQRGTSLTIQCQVDSQVTMMFWYRQQPGQSLTLIATANQGSEATYESGFVIDKFPISRPNLTFSTLTVSNMSPEDSSIYLCSVEDRQGAGGYTFGSGTRLTVV.

V gene TRBV6-1 combines with J gene TRBJ2-5; possibly TRBD2 for D (6 bases). Germline values: CDR1 MNHNS, CDR2 SASEGT. V was cut by 8 bases and J by 4 bases, with 14 bases left in between. The length of the CDR3 is 13 residues. Here the CDR3 reads CASSGLARETQYF. The CDR3, as DNA: TGTGCCAGCTCAGGGCTAGCGAGAGAGACCCAGTACTTC.

The chain combines TRBV28 with TRBJ2-1, with D hard to call. This CDR3 is 13 amino acids long. Germline CDR1 is MDHEN and CDR2 is SYDVKM. V dropped 6 bases and J dropped 7 bases, with 13 bases sitting between them. The CDR3 spells CASSTHSGNEQFF. In nucleotides, the CDR3 is TGTGCCAGCAGCACCCATTCCGGGAATGAGCAGTTCTTC.

Written as DNA, the CDR3 is TGTGCCAGCAGTTACTCGACCTCTGGACAGTTTAATGAGCAGTTCTTC. Its protein is CASSYSTSGQFNEQFF. The chain is built from TRBV6-5 and TRBJ2-1, with D tentatively TRBD1 (6 bases). Trimming stripped 0 bases from V and 7 bases from J, with 16 bases between. The CDR3 is made up of 16 amino acids. In germline, CDR1 is MNHEY, CDR2 SVGAGI.

This chain joins TRBV2 and TRBJ1-1; D remains unclear. The germline V and J ends were trimmed by 3 bases and 0 bases, with 11 bases remaining between them. CDR1 and CDR2 (germline): SNHLY, FYNNEI. CDR3 size: 15 residues. As DNA, the CDR3 is TGTGCCAGCAGTGAGTCCGGGATATTGAACACTGAAGCTTTCTTT. As protein: CASSESGILNTEAFF.

The CDR3 DNA reads as TGTGCCAGCAGCTTAGCCTCCTCTACCCCGGTGGAGCAGTACTTC. Translated, it gives CASSLASSTPVEQYF. The V call is TRBV7-2, the J call TRBJ2-7; D call uncertain. V dropped 0 bases and J dropped 7 bases, with 16 bases sitting between them. CDR3 length equals 15 residues. Germline loops: CDR1 SGHTA, CDR2 FQGNSA.

This sequence joins TRBV5-6 and TRBJ2-5; TRBD1 is a possible D gene (6 bases). From germline, CDR1 is SGHDT and CDR2 YYEEEE. Between the trimmed V and J ends, which lost 4 bases and 7 bases, there was a span of 17 bases. The CDR3 spans 14 residues. Here the CDR3 reads CASSVSTGGGTQYF. In DNA, the CDR3 is TGTGCCAGCAGCGTATCGACAGGAGGAGGGACCCAGTACTTC.

The chain combines TRBV7-7 with TRBJ2-2; 11 bases are a match to TRBD2. Per germline, CDR1 SSHAT and CDR2 FNYEAQ (reference sequence). The CDR3 runs 15 residues. V shed 5 bases, J shed 7 bases, and the junction held 6 bases outside the gene matches. The CDR3 protein is CASSPTSGMVGELFF. In DNA form, the CDR3 reads TGTGCCAGCAGCCCGACTAGCGGGATGGTCGGGGAGCTGTTTTTT.

This clone appeared once. This chain links TRBV6-6 with TRBJ1-1, with no clear D. The CDR3 sequence is 11 residues long. Per the germline V gene, CDR1 is MNHNY and CDR2 is SVGAGI (reference sequence). The V and J ends lost 2 bases and 8 bases respectively, with 6 bases between them. CDR3 nucleotide sequence: TGTGCCAGCAGTTACGTAGGAGAAGCTTTCTTT. It specifies CASSYVGEAFF.